A selection of T cell receptor beta chains follows, all from one sample in a study of blood T cells in healthy people across ages. From the 5' RACE reads, TCRdb called clonotypes with MiXCR, one entry per CDR3 protein. The sample consists of 910,000 or so distinct CDR3 sequences, just over 50% of them appearing once. The sequencing sample was made of blood. The receptors shown here come from a woman aged 55-70 years in good health. Both conserved end residues are part of each CDR3. A D gene is named only where the DNA matches it firmly. The size entry is marked missing in some rows and otherwise reads once, few, many or a size class.

J gene | V gene | clone size | D gene | CDR3 protein | CDR3 DNA
TRBJ2-1 | TRBV7-2 | NA | NA | CASSFSANNEQFF | TGTGCCAGCAGCTTCTCGGCCAACAATGAGCAGTTCTTC
TRBJ2-7 | TRBV12-3/TRBV12-4 | NA | NA | CASNMRGPDYEQYF | TGTGCCAGCAACATGCGGGGGCCCGACTACGAGCAGTACTTC
TRBJ2-7 | TRBV28 | NA | TRBD2 | CASSGGLAAAYEQYF | TGTGCCAGCAGTGGGGGACTAGCGGCTGCCTACGAGCAGTACTTC
TRBJ2-7 | TRBV18 | NA | TRBD1 | CASSPWDSAFSYEQYF | TGTGCCAGCTCACCCTGGGACAGCGCCTTCTCCTACGAGCAGTACTTC
TRBJ2-7 | TRBV20-1 | once | TRBD1 | CSAGDRGAYSYEQYF | TGCAGTGCTGGAGACAGGGGCGCTTATTCCTACGAGCAGTACTTC
TRBJ2-6 | TRBV6-5 | few | NA | CASSYSRQSSGANALTF | TGTGCCAGCAGTTACTCGAGACAAAGCTCTGGGGCCAACGCCCTGACTTTC
TRBJ1-1 | TRBV11-2 | NA | NA | CASSSGRDTPREAFF | TGTGCCAGCAGCTCCGGGCGGGACACCCCAAGGGAAGCTTTCTTT
TRBJ2-7 | TRBV6-5 | NA | NA | CASRNPVSYEQYF | TGTGCCAGCAGGAACCCGGTCTCCTACGAGCAGTACTTC
TRBJ1-2 | TRBV3-1 | NA | NA | CASSRKGYTF | TGTGCCAGCAGTCGTAAAGGCTACACCTTC
TRBJ2-1 | TRBV7-2 | once | NA | CAGSFYYNEQFF | TGTGCCGGCAGCTTTTACTACAATGAGCAGTTCTTC
TRBJ2-4 | TRBV6-2/TRBV6-3 | NA | TRBD1 | CASSYPRTGVTGLAKNIQYF | TGTGCCAGCAGTTACCCTCGGACAGGGGTGACCGGTCTAGCCAAAAACATTCAGTACTTC
TRBJ1-1 | TRBV6-2/TRBV6-3 | NA | TRBD1 | CASSPGTGALLNTEAFF | TGTGCCAGCAGCCCCGGGACAGGGGCACTTTTGAACACTGAAGCTTTCTTT
TRBJ2-7 | TRBV20-1 | NA | NA | CSATITYEQYF | TGCAGCGCCACTATAACTTACGAGCAGTACTTC
TRBJ2-2 | TRBV3-1 | few | TRBD2 | CASSQIYSGLAGSNTGELFF | TGTGCCAGCAGCCAAATTTACTCCGGACTAGCGGGGTCCAACACCGGGGAGCTGTTTTTT
TRBJ2-1 | TRBV18 | few | NA | CASSPRVGEQFF | TGTGCCAGCTCACCACGAGTGGGTGAGCAGTTCTTC
TRBJ2-7 | TRBV6-2/TRBV6-3 | few | NA | CASSYSVEQYF | TGTGCCAGCAGTTACTCGGTCGAGCAGTACTTC
TRBJ2-7 | TRBV4-2 | NA | TRBD1 | CASSLEGQGSGEQYF | TGTGCCAGCAGCCTAGAGGGACAGGGGTCGGGCGAGCAGTACTTC
TRBJ2-3 | TRBV20-1 | NA | TRBD2 | CSGIKAGGFTDTQYF | TGCAGTGGGATTAAGGCGGGAGGGTTCACAGATACGCAGTATTTT
TRBJ2-3 | TRBV2 | NA | TRBD2 | CASGKLAGVTDTQYF | TGTGCCAGCGGCAAACTAGCGGGAGTAACAGATACGCAGTATTTT
TRBJ2-7 | TRBV2 | NA | NA | CATTSTVTYEQYF | TGTGCCACCACATCCACCGTAACCTACGAGCAGTACTTC
TRBJ2-5 | TRBV6-5 | NA | NA | CASSSYSGQQETQYF | TGTGCCAGCAGTTCCTACTCGGGACAACAAGAGACCCAGTACTTC
TRBJ2-3 | TRBV7-9 | NA | TRBD2 | CASSLLAGQYRRNTDTQYF | TGTGCCAGCAGCTTGCTAGCGGGACAGTATCGAAGAAACACAGATACGCAGTATTTT
TRBJ2-5 | TRBV6-1 | many | NA | CASSGEAQETQYF | TGTGCCAGCAGTGGGGAGGCGCAAGAGACCCAGTACTTC